This T cell receptor (beta chain) is from a study of cytomegalovirus exposure and HLA in healthy donors. Study findings and constraints: Published work reported that the classifier diagnosed cytomegalovirus status with high specificity and sensitivity. A later analysis showed HLA-associated TCR beta chains outstripping equally common others in clonal expansion. The availability of immune exposure information extended only to CMV serostatus. For most subjects, TCR beta sequences were reported to predict HLA-A and HLA-B alleles with accuracy.

The PCR employed 60 Vbeta primers together with 13 Jbeta primers. TCRdb's table, derived via immunoSEQ multiplex PCR, lists solely in-frame clones and lacks some. The table has 150,000 to 200,000 clones, around two thirds seen once; the top ten hold about 9.4%. The germline CDR1 and CDR2 sequences are SGHTS and YDEGEE. This CDR3 region has 15 residues. V gave up 6 bases and J gave up 3 bases, with 18 bases separating them. In regard to this clone: The antigen is unknown.

The clonotype originates from a man aged 25 to 40 in good health and CMV-seropositive. Material for sequencing was PBMCs. The rearrangement uses TRBV5-8 and TRBJ1-1; D might be TRBD1 (6 bases). The CDR3 DNA follows: TGTGCCAGCAACGGCCCCCAGGGGACCCACACTGAAGCTTTCTTT. It yields the protein CASNGPQGTHTEAFF.